This TCR beta chain derives from a study of cytomegalovirus exposure and HLA in healthy donors. The wider study: Per a later analysis, the approximately 700 first-cohort and 120 validation repertoires shared one platform.

About this clone itself: Its antigen is undetermined.

Germline values: CDR1 SGHRS, CDR2 YFSETQ. Trimming removed 0 bases from V and 4 bases from J; junction bases left unmatched: 0. This CDR3 spans 14 amino acids. Generated by immunoSEQ multiplex PCR, the TCRdb table keeps only in-frame clones and is missing some. The sample shows around 200,000 clones, 80% to 90% of them seen only once. Study-wide results and limits: Reportedly, diagnosis of cytomegalovirus status by the classifier showed high specificity and sensitivity. 150 or so TCR beta chains were listed as cytomegalovirus-associated. In vitro experiments confirmed that three CMV-associated chains were specific for CMV antigens.

Input material: PBMCs. This chain links TRBV5-1 with TRBJ2-5, with 10 bases aligning to TRBD1. The receptor comes from a woman younger than 35 in good health and CMV-seronegative. In DNA form, the CDR3 reads TGCGCCAGCAGCTTGGGACAGGGGGCAGAGACCCAGTACTTC. This encodes CASSLGQGAETQYF.